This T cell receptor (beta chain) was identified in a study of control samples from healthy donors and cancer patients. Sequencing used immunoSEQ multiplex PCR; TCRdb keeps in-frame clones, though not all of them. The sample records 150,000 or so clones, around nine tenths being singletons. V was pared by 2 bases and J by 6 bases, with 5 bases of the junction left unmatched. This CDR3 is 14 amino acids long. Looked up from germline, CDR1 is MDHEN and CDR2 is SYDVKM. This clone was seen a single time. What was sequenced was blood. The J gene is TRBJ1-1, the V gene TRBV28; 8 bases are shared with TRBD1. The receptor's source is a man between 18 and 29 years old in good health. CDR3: CASSLETGVAEAFF. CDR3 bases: TGTGCCAGCAGTTTAGAGACAGGGGTGGCTGAAGCTTTCTTT.